One and the same sample provided the 31 T cell receptor beta chains below, sequenced in a study of human T cells and chemical hapten exposure. One entry per CDR3 protein results from TCRdb running MiXCR on the 5' RACE reads. The data show 110,000 or so distinct CDR3 sequences, 15% to 20% seen once. Unfractionated whole blood yielded total RNA. The source of these receptors is a human donor in good health.

V usage is TRBV27 and J usage is TRBJ1-2, with 8 positions matching TRBD1. This CDR3 is built from 15 residues. J gave up 1 base and V 6 bases, and 7 bases lay outside the gene matches. Germline V gene lookup returns CDR1 MNHEY and CDR2 SMNVEV (reference sequence). The chain's CDR3 is CASSSGGQVNYGYTF. CDR3 bases: TGTGCCAGCAGCTCCGGGGGACAGGTTAACTATGGCTACACCTTC.

This clonotype has a handful of counts. The chain combines TRBV2 with TRBJ2-3, with a weak D call TRBD2 (6 bases). V was clipped by 6 bases and J by 5 bases, with 9 bases between them. The CDR3 extends over 12 amino acids. Germline loops: CDR1 SNHLY, CDR2 FYNNEI. The CDR3 nucleotides read TGTGCCAGCAGGGGGGGTCAAGATACGCAGTATTTT. Encoded protein: CASRGGQDTQYF.

V usage is TRBV5-1 and J usage is TRBJ2-1; D gene unclear. This CDR3 has 12 amino acids. Germline V gene sequence: CDR1 SGHRS, CDR2 YFSETQ. The V end lost 3 bases, the J end lost 7 bases, and 8 bases lay between the germline ends. The CDR3 is CASSSLENEQFF. CDR3 DNA sequence: TGCGCCAGCAGCTCTCTAGAGAATGAGCAGTTCTTC.

This rearrangement joins TRBV10-3 to TRBJ2-5; D perhaps matches TRBD1 (6 bases). Germline values: CDR1 ENHRY, CDR2 SYGVKD. The germline V and J ends were trimmed by 6 bases and 4 bases, with 18 bases remaining between them. The CDR3 contains 15 residues. In DNA form, the CDR3 reads TGTGCCATCAGCGCGGACAGTCCTCAGTCAGAGACCCAGTACTTC. Its translation: CAISADSPQSETQYF.

This chain joins TRBV18 and TRBJ1-5; D remains ambiguous. V was shortened by 4 bases and J by 3 bases, with 7 bases between the two germline ends. This CDR3 contains 13 residues. From germline, CDR1 is KGHSH and CDR2 LQKENI. DNA for the CDR3: TGTGCCAGCTCACGGGAAGTCAATCAGCCCCAGCATTTT. This encodes CASSREVNQPQHF.

This clonotype was observed a few times. The chain's CDR3 is CASSLDATGETQYF. For the CDR3, the DNA is TGCGCCAGCAGCTTGGACGCCACGGGGGAGACCCAGTACTTC. The chain recombines TRBV5-1 with TRBJ2-5; possibly TRBD2 for D (5 bases). The length of the CDR3 is 14 residues. Trimming shortened V by 0 bases and J by 5 bases, and 11 bases separated the two germline ends. Per germline, CDR1 SGHRS and CDR2 YFSETQ. Full variable domain (outside the CDR3, taken from reference TRBV5-1 and TRBJ2-5): KAGVTQTPRYLIKTRGQQVTLSCSPISGHRSVSWYQQTPGQGLQFLFEYFSETQRNKGNFPGRFSGRQFSNSRSEMNVSTLELGDSALYLCASSLDATGETQYFGPGTRLLVL.

The chain links TRBV9 to TRBJ2-1; possibly TRBD1 for D (5 bases). This CDR3 has 17 amino acids. CDR1 is SGDLS, CDR2 YYNGEE, per germline. The V and J ends lost 0 bases and 8 bases respectively, with 21 bases between them. The CDR3 DNA follows: TGTGCCAGCAGCGTAGTATCGTTGTCGGCGCCGACAGATGAGCAGTTCTTC. It encodes CASSVVSLSAPTDEQFF.

This clonotype occurred once. The chain combines TRBV5-6 with TRBJ1-2; tentative D call: TRBD1 (6 bases). The CDR3 runs to 14 residues. Per germline, CDR1 SGHDT and CDR2 YYEEEE. Trimming removed 3 bases at V and 2 bases at J, with 11 bases between. CDR3 coding DNA: TGTGCCAGCAGCTGGAGACAGGCCAACTATGGCTACACCTTC. Residues: CASSWRQANYGYTF. The full variable domain, rest sourced from reference TRBV5-6 and TRBJ1-2, is DAGVTQSPTHLIKTRGQQVTLRCSPKSGHDTVSWYQQALGQGPQFIFQYYEEEERQRGNFPDRFSGHQFPNYSSELNVNALLLGDSALYLCASSWRQANYGYTFGSGTRLTVV.

The rearrangement joins TRBV12-3 or TRBV12-4 to TRBJ2-7, with TRBD1 matching 8 bases. V shed 7 bases and J 2 bases; nucleotides not matched to a gene: 7. There are 14 residues in the CDR3. The CDR3: CASTSWDRTYEQYF. The CDR3 bases are TGTGCCAGCACCTCCTGGGACAGGACCTACGAGCAGTACTTC.

In its sample, this clonotype was seen a few times. V gene TRBV3-1 combines with J gene TRBJ1-4; 7 bases match TRBD1. Per the germline V gene, CDR1 is LGHDT and CDR2 is YNNKEL (reference sequence). The junction had 10 bases not matched to a gene; V was cut back by 4 bases and J by 8 bases. The CDR3 has 15 residues. This CDR3 reads CASSLQTGREEKLFF. The DNA of the CDR3 is TGTGCCAGCAGCCTACAGACAGGGCGAGAGGAAAAACTGTTTTTT.

This clonotype was seen a handful of times. The chain uses TRBV6-6 and TRBJ2-7, with unresolved D. The CDR3 length is 12 residues. CDR1 is MNHNY, CDR2 SVGAGI, per germline (reference sequence). Trimming left V 6 bases short and J 2 bases short, with 8 bases between. The DNA of the CDR3 is TGTGCCAGCAGGGGCGGTCCCTACGAGCAGTACTTC. Amino acid sequence: CASRGGPYEQYF.

This clonotype has only a few counts. The genes are TRBV18 and TRBJ1-1, with D hard to call. With 8 bases removed from V and 1 base from J, the gap between germline ends came to 14 bases. Germline lookup yields CDR1 KGHSH and CDR2 LQKENI. This CDR3 is built from 14 residues. The CDR3 spells CASLRQSTNTEAFF. The CDR3 DNA reads as TGTGCCAGCCTAAGGCAGTCGACGAACACTGAAGCTTTCTTT.

The V and J genes are TRBV9 and TRBJ2-2, with TRBD1 identical over 7 bases. CDR1 SGDLS and CDR2 YYNGEE come from the germline V gene. This CDR3 is built from 16 residues. J lost 3 bases, V lost 4 bases, and 9 bases had no gene match. CDR3 DNA: TGTGCCAGCAGCTCACAACAGGGGTCGTACACCGGGGAGCTGTTTTTT. This sequence encodes CASSSQQGSYTGELFF.

V gene TRBV5-6 combines with J gene TRBJ2-5; 7 nucleotides match TRBD1. The CDR3 runs 15 residues. Unmatched junction bases numbered 10, after V lost 3 bases and J lost 5 bases. In germline, CDR1 is SGHDT, CDR2 YYEEEE. The CDR3 DNA reads as TGTGCCAGCAGCTCTATAGACAGGGCTTTGGAGACCCAGTACTTC. Encoded protein: CASSSIDRALETQYF.

This clonotype was observed at least ten times. This chain connects TRBV7-3 to TRBJ2-1; 8 bases are a match to TRBD1. This CDR3 region has 15 residues. V lost 5 bases to trimming and J lost 6 bases; unmatched junction nucleotides: 9. Germline CDR1 and CDR2: SGHTA and FQGTGA. CDR3 sequence (DNA): TGTGCCAGCAGCATCGACAGGGGTAATTCCAATGAGCAGTTCTTC. This sequence encodes CASSIDRGNSNEQFF.

This clonotype was seen only once. This rearrangement joins TRBV30 to TRBJ2-3; no reliable D call. The CDR3 totals 10 residues. V gave up 7 bases and J gave up 3 bases, with 5 bases separating them. From germline, CDR1 is GTSNPN and CDR2 SVGIG (reference sequence). The CDR3 reads CALLTDTQYF. CDR3 DNA: TGTGCCTTGCTAACAGATACGCAGTATTTT.

This chain uses TRBV6-5 with TRBJ2-7; 7 nucleotides align to TRBD1. Per germline, CDR1 MNHEY and CDR2 SVGAGI. This CDR3 contains 16 residues. V dropped 2 bases and J dropped 0; count of bases not matched to a gene: 7. CDR3 sequence reads: CASSYQGTERSYEQYF. The CDR3 DNA follows: TGTGCCAGCAGTTACCAAGGGACAGAACGCTCCTACGAGCAGTACTTC.

Only a few counts were recorded for this clonotype. CDR3 region: CATSEGTGGNQPQHF. In DNA, the CDR3 is TGTGCCACCAGTGAGGGGACAGGGGGCAATCAGCCCCAGCATTTT. This chain links TRBV24-1 with TRBJ1-5; 10 bases align to TRBD1. The CDR3 is made up of 15 amino acids. The germline gives CDR1 KGHDR, CDR2 SFDVKD. Germline trimming cut 4 bases from V and 2 bases from J; bases unmatched to any gene: 1.

The J gene is TRBJ2-7, the V gene TRBV15; no firm D call. In germline, CDR1 is LNHNV, CDR2 YYDKDF (reference sequence). The CDR3 loop spans 15 amino acids. V dropped 0 bases and J dropped 4 bases, with 13 bases sitting between them. The CDR3 DNA follows: TGTGCCACCAGCAGAGATCTGGCGCAAGGGTACGAGCAGTACTTC. Translation gives CATSRDLAQGYEQYF.

This clonotype has a handful of counts. This sequence joins TRBV6-2 or TRBV6-3 and TRBJ2-2, with unresolved D. Deletions cut 5 bases from V and 9 bases from J, with 22 bases between. Germline CDR1 is MNHEY and CDR2 is SVGEGT. This CDR3 has 16 amino acids. The CDR3 region is CASSGFQLGPRRELFF. CDR3 bases: TGTGCCAGCAGTGGATTTCAGCTTGGCCCTAGGAGGGAGCTGTTTTTT.

V is TRBV9 and J is TRBJ2-5; 9 bases fit TRBD2. J gave up 4 bases and V 0 bases, and 4 bases lay outside the gene matches. Germline-derived CDR1 and CDR2 are SGDLS and YYNGEE. The CDR3 has 15 residues. Written as DNA, the CDR3 is TGTGCCAGCAGCGTAGTTAGCGGGAGCCCAGAGACCCAGTACTTC. Protein: CASSVVSGSPETQYF.

This clonotype was seen ten or more times. V usage is TRBV7-9 and J usage is TRBJ1-1; tentative D call: TRBD1 (6 bases). This CDR3 comprises 16 residues. Deletions cut 0 bases from V and 0 bases from J, with 11 bases between. From germline, CDR1 is SEHNR and CDR2 FQNEAQ (reference sequence). DNA for the CDR3: TGTGCCAGCAGCTTAGCTGGGAGGGGGATGAACACTGAAGCTTTCTTT. It codes for CASSLAGRGMNTEAFF.

This clonotype was detected a few times. V and J are TRBV4-1 and TRBJ2-7; tentative D call: TRBD2 (5 bases). Trimming stripped 0 bases from V and 7 bases from J, with 22 bases between. In germline, CDR1 is MGHRA, CDR2 YSYEKL. This CDR3 comprises 17 residues. This CDR3 reads CASSQDGVSGILLEQYF. CDR3 sequence (DNA): TGCGCCAGCAGCCAAGATGGGGTGTCGGGAATCCTTTTGGAGCAGTACTTC.

This chain links TRBV20-1 with TRBJ1-2, with D tentatively TRBD1 (5 bases). The CDR3 contains 12 residues. V was trimmed by 5 bases and J by 2 bases, leaving 9 bases between them. Germline V gene sequence: CDR1 DFQATT, CDR2 SNEGSKA (reference sequence). In DNA form, the CDR3 reads TGCAGTGCTTCGACAGAAAACTATGGCTACACCTTC. Residues: CSASTENYGYTF.

With regard to this clonotype: A read error may produce the germline difference seen at one junction end. The J gene is TRBJ1-2, the V gene TRBV6-2 or TRBV6-3, with D unclear. Looked up from germline, CDR1 is MNHEY and CDR2 is SVGEGT. This CDR3 contains 9 residues. The CDR3 DNA follows: TGTGCCAGCGGCTATGGCGACACCTTC. Amino acids: CASGYGDTF.

The J gene is TRBJ2-7, the V gene TRBV20-1; weak D call: TRBD1 (5 bases). V was clipped by 1 base and J by 5 bases, with 12 bases between them. Germline lookup yields CDR1 DFQATT and CDR2 SNEGSKA (reference sequence). There are 13 residues in the CDR3. CDR3 bases: TGCAGTGCTAGAGGTGAAAAGGGGAACGAGCAGTACTTC. This translates into CSARGEKGNEQYF.

The CDR3 sequence is CASRPPASGANVLTF. In nucleotides, the CDR3 is TGTGCCAGCAGGCCCCCGGCTTCTGGGGCCAACGTCCTGACTTTC. The chain links TRBV27 to TRBJ2-6; D not certain. V lost 6 bases and J lost 1, with 10 bases in between. In germline, CDR1 is MNHEY, CDR2 SMNVEV (reference sequence). This CDR3 region has 15 residues.

This clonotype has just a few counts. The chain links TRBV23-1 to TRBJ2-3, with 7 bases matching TRBD2. TRBV23-1 is annotated as an ORF whose role is uncertain. CDR3 size: 16 residues. Trimming removed 6 bases from V and 6 bases from J; junction bases left unmatched: 15. The CDR3 DNA follows: TGCGCCAGCAGCGGCAACCTAGCGGCTTCGGAGGATACGCAGTATTTT. It specifies CASSGNLAASEDTQYF.

V and J are TRBV18 and TRBJ1-1; a weak D match, TRBD1 (6 bases). With 0 bases removed from V and 1 base from J, the gap between germline ends came to 9 bases. Germline values: CDR1 KGHSH, CDR2 LQKENI. The CDR3 is 15 residues long. As DNA, the CDR3 is TGTGCCAGCTCACCACCCCAGGGGTCGAACACTGAAGCTTTCTTT. This encodes CASSPPQGSNTEAFF.

This chain links TRBV5-1 with TRBJ2-1; D not certain. V was shortened by 1 base and J by 8 bases, with 7 bases between the two germline ends. The CDR3 contains 12 residues. Germline-derived CDR1 and CDR2 are SGHRS and YFSETQ. In DNA, the CDR3 is TGCGCCAGCAGCTTGAGTATGGATGAGCAGTTCTTC. It yields the protein CASSLSMDEQFF. The full variable domain, rest sourced from reference TRBV5-1 and TRBJ2-1, is KAGVTQTPRYLIKTRGQQVTLSCSPISGHRSVSWYQQTPGQGLQFLFEYFSETQRNKGNFPGRFSGRQFSNSRSEMNVSTLELGDSALYLCASSLSMDEQFFGPGTRLTVL.

The rearrangement links TRBV18 to TRBJ2-3, with TRBD2 matching over 10 bases. The germline V gene encodes CDR1 KGHSH and CDR2 LQKENI. The CDR3 has 16 amino acids. V dropped 3 bases and J dropped 2; count of bases not matched to a gene: 5. As DNA, the CDR3 is TGTGCCAGCTCACCCTCACTAGCGGGGCCCACAGATACGCAGTATTTT. Translating it yields CASSPSLAGPTDTQYF.